This entry is about one T cell receptor (beta chain). Via MiXCR, TCRdb re-called the 5' RACE reads, giving one row per CDR3 protein. The table has hundreds of thousands of distinct CDR3 sequences, 25% to 30% seen once. Per germline, CDR1 SGDLS and CDR2 YYNGEE. V dropped 0 bases and J dropped 5; count of bases not matched to a gene: 10. The CDR3 runs 17 residues. The data were obtained in a study of T-cell memory formation after mild COVID-19. The J gene is TRBJ2-1, the V gene TRBV9, with 8 positions matching TRBD2. Sequencing was carried out using PBMCs or a T cell subset sorted from them (not recorded which). This receptor was taken from an adult woman who had mild COVID-19 (a few samples of this study predate the infection). Cell type and time point are not known. Here the CDR3 reads CASSVDQAGVYHNEQFF. The CDR3 nucleotides read TGTGCCAGCAGCGTAGACCAAGCGGGGGTCTATCACAATGAGCAGTTCTTC.